The sequence of this T cell receptor beta chain was determined in a study of CD8 T cells in Susac syndrome. CD8+ and CD4+ T cells from blood underwent TCR beta sequencing, which was carried out in a high-throughput format. Germline CDR1 is SQVTM and CDR2 is ANQGSEA. The V end lost 2 bases, the J end lost 0 bases, and 6 bases lay between the germline ends. This CDR3 has 13 residues. Random hexamers served to reverse transcribe roughly 0.45 to 1 ug RNA. One entry per CDR3 protein results from TCRdb running MiXCR on the immunoSEQ multiplex PCR reads. The sample includes some 130,000 distinct CDR3 sequences, 75% to 90% of them seen just once.

Sequenced: CD8+ T cells from PBMCs. J is TRBJ2-3 and V is TRBV29-1; TRBD2 might be the D (5 bases). The clonotype originates from a human donor with multiple sclerosis. CDR3 protein: CSVETRSTDTQYF. In nucleotides, the CDR3 is TGCAGCGTTGAAACTAGAAGCACAGATACGCAGTATTTT.